This TCR beta chain was obtained from a study of T cells in Graves' hyperthyroidism and ophthalmopathy. At the level of the study: Peripheral blood was obtained at initial diagnosis, preceding any treatment.

Between the trimmed V and J ends, which lost 10 bases and 9 bases, there was a span of 17 bases. This CDR3 comprises 11 residues. The germline V gene has CDR1 SGHDT and CDR2 YYEEEE. This clonotype was seen a few times. Its antigen is still unknown. General study findings and limits: Most clonotypes expanded in thyroid above 0.001 were likewise present in blood.

Each person with ophthalmopathy scored at least 3 on the Clinical Activity Score, reached NOSPECS grade 4 or higher, and had been ill under 3 months. Diagnostic assessment was based on clinical symptoms, serum thyroxine and TRAb, thyroid ultrasound and orbital computed tomography. RNA transcripts served as the template for amplifying TCR beta CDR3 regions. HTBI primers drove first-round RT-PCR of the TCR CDR3. TCRdb re-called the multiplex PCR reads through MiXCR, storing one row per CDR3 protein. The sample consists of over 250,000 distinct CDR3 sequences, roughly 13% of them appearing once. The chain recombines TRBV5-6 with TRBJ2-7; the D is unclear. The source material was blood. This receptor was identified in a woman aged 40-49 years with Graves' ophthalmopathy. The CDR3 bases are TGTGCCTCCGGAGTTGGAGATGGGCAGTACTTC. Its translation is CASGVGDGQYF.